Below, 14 T cell receptor beta chains from the same sample are listed, as sequenced in a study of response to subunit inactivated influenza vaccine. MiXCR, applied by TCRdb to the RT-PCR reads, yields one record per CDR3 protein. The table shows fewer than 250,000 distinct CDR3 sequences, with around an eighth occurring only once. The sequencing used CD8+ T cells sorted from PBMCs, collected about 5 days after vaccination. The receptors stem from a man aged 45-65 years who received an inactivated influenza vaccine.

CDR3 DNA sequence: TGTGCCACCAGCAGAGGTCTAGAATTAGACCAGGAGAGGGACATTCAGTACTTC. Protein: CATSRGLELDQERDIQYF. The chain is built from TRBV15 and TRBJ2-4; the D gene is possibly TRBD2 (5 bases). V lost 1 base and J 8 bases, leaving 24 bases between the germline ends. Per the germline V gene, CDR1 is LNHNV and CDR2 is YYDKDF (reference sequence). This CDR3 has 18 residues.

This clonotype was seen a handful of times. CDR3 nucleotide sequence: TGTGCCAGCAACCTTCGTGGGAACACTGAAGCTTTCTTT. It yields the protein CASNLRGNTEAFF. This rearrangement joins TRBV11-2 to TRBJ1-1, with D uncertain. The CDR3 loop spans 13 amino acids. The germline V and J ends were trimmed by 7 bases and 1 base, with 10 bases remaining between them. Germline V gene lookup returns CDR1 SGHAT and CDR2 FQNNGV. Complete variable domain (other parts from reference TRBV11-2 and TRBJ1-1): EAGVAQSPRYKIIEKRQSVAFWCNPISGHATLYWYQQILGQGPKLLIQFQNNGVVDDSQLPKDRFSAERLKGVDSTLKIQPAKLEDSAVYLCASNLRGNTEAFFGQGTRLTVV.

CDR3 bases: TGTGCCAGTAGTATTTGGGTGGAAGCGAACACCGGGGAGCTGTTTTTT. Protein: CASSIWVEANTGELFF. V usage is TRBV19 and J usage is TRBJ2-2; D is uncertain. The CDR3 sequence is 16 residues long. Germline V gene lookup returns CDR1 LNHDA and CDR2 SQIVND (reference sequence). V was shortened by 3 bases and J by 0 bases, with 11 bases between the two germline ends.

The sample holds a few counts of this clonotype. The chain carries TRBV29-1 and TRBJ1-3; 7 bases are shared with TRBD1. Unmatched junction bases numbered 0, after V lost 4 bases and J lost 3 bases. CDR3 length: 12 residues. CDR1 is SQVTM, CDR2 ANQGSEA, per germline. The CDR3 loop reads CSVGQGGNTIYF. The CDR3 DNA reads as TGCAGCGTTGGACAGGGTGGAAACACCATATATTTT.

The chain is built from TRBV27 and TRBJ1-2; 7 bases are a match to TRBD1. CDR3 size: 15 residues. V trimming: 5 bases; J trimming: 2 bases; junction bases outside the gene matches: 8. Per germline, CDR1 MNHEY and CDR2 SMNVEV (reference sequence). CDR3 protein: CASSPTGTVNYGYTF. The CDR3 DNA sequence: TGTGCCAGCAGTCCTACGGGGACAGTCAACTATGGCTACACCTTC.

As for this clonotype: Lacking the conserved final phenylalanine or tryptophan, this CDR3 likely reflects a read error. The chain links TRBV7-6 to TRBJ2-5, with D tentatively TRBD2 (6 bases). The V gene lost 2 bases and the J gene lost 1 base, with 11 bases spanning the gap. Germline-derived CDR1 and CDR2 are SGHVS and FNYEAQ. This CDR3 has 15 amino acids. This chain's CDR3 is CASSLNLATQETQYY. CDR3 in DNA: TGTGCCAGCAGCTTAAACCTAGCGACCCAAGAGACCCAGTACTAC.

The V and J genes are TRBV7-9 and TRBJ2-3; D is undetermined. V lost 0 bases and J 4 bases, leaving 8 bases between the germline ends. CDR3 length: 14 residues. Germline V lookup: CDR1 SEHNR, CDR2 FQNEAQ (reference sequence). In DNA, the CDR3 is TGTGCCAGCAGCTTAGCAGGGTTCCCAGATACGCAGTATTTT. Its protein is CASSLAGFPDTQYF.

The gene calls are TRBV2 and TRBJ1-5; 11 nucleotides align to TRBD1. J lost 1 base, V lost 5 bases, and 16 bases had no gene match. CDR1 is SNHLY, CDR2 FYNNEI, per germline. The CDR3 loop spans 20 amino acids. Written as DNA, the CDR3 is TGTGCCAGCAGTCAGCAACTGGGACAGGGGGTATTTTCCAGCAATCAGCCCCAGCATTTT. This gives the protein CASSQQLGQGVFSSNQPQHF.

The V and J genes are TRBV4-1 and TRBJ1-4; no clear D gene. The CDR3 loop spans 16 amino acids. Germline V gives CDR1 MGHRA, CDR2 YSYEKL. With 7 bases removed from V and 0 bases from J, the gap between germline ends came to 15 bases. For the CDR3, the DNA is TGCGCCAGCACGTTAGGTGGGGAGGCAACTAATGAAAAACTGTTTTTT. It yields the protein CASTLGGEATNEKLFF.

The table lists this clonotype with many counts. The chain uses TRBV29-1 and TRBJ2-7; D might be TRBD1 (6 bases). Trimming took 2 bases from V and 5 from J, leaving 7 bases between them. Germline V gene lookup returns CDR1 SQVTM and CDR2 ANQGSEA. The CDR3 length is 11 residues. The CDR3 sequence: CSVETGNEQYF. The DNA of the CDR3 is TGCAGCGTTGAAACAGGGAACGAGCAGTACTTC.

This chain uses TRBV5-5 with TRBJ2-1, with TRBD1 matching 7 bases. Germline trimming cut 0 bases from V and 4 bases from J; bases unmatched to any gene: 4. Germline values: CDR1 SGHKS, CDR2 YYEKEE (reference sequence). CDR3 length equals 15 residues. In nucleotides, the CDR3 is TGTGCCAGCAGCTTGGAGGGACAGATTTACAATGAGCAGTTCTTC. Translated: CASSLEGQIYNEQFF. The variable domain in full, completed from reference TRBV5-5 and TRBJ2-1, reads DAGVTQSPTHLIKTRGQQVTLRCSPISGHKSVSWYQQVLGQGPQFIFQYYEKEERGRGNFPDRFSARQFPNYSSELNVNALLLGDSALYLCASSLEGQIYNEQFFGPGTRLTVL.

In its sample, this clonotype was seen a few times. The chain joins TRBV3-1 to TRBJ2-5; TRBD1 is a possible D gene (6 bases). V lost 6 bases and J 2 bases, leaving 19 bases between the germline ends. Germline loops: CDR1 LGHDT, CDR2 YNNKEL (reference sequence). This CDR3 has 16 residues. CDR3 amino acids: CASSLPPWTAQETQYF. In DNA form, the CDR3 reads TGTGCCAGCAGTCTTCCGCCCTGGACAGCACAAGAGACCCAGTACTTC.

This clonotype was seen a handful of times. The chain uses TRBV7-9 and TRBJ1-2; D possibly corresponds to TRBD1 (5 bases). V was cut by 0 bases and J by 8 bases, with 16 bases left in between. CDR1 and CDR2 from the germline V gene are SEHNR and FQNEAQ (reference sequence). CDR3 length equals 15 residues. CDR3 coding DNA: TGTGCCAGCAGCTTAGCGTCGACCGGGGCCCACGGCTACACCTTC. This translates into CASSLASTGAHGYTF.

This clonotype was detected many times. The chain couples TRBV6-5 to TRBJ1-6, with D perhaps TRBD1 (6 bases). The CDR3 runs 15 residues. Germline values: CDR1 MNHEY, CDR2 SVGAGI. V lost 2 bases and J lost 13, with 18 bases in between. The CDR3 loop reads CASSYGTGQGNPLHF. CDR3 coding DNA: TGTGCCAGCAGTTACGGAACGGGGCAGGGGAACCCCCTCCACTTT.